A selection of T cell receptor beta chains follows, all from one sample in a study of CD8 T cells in Susac syndrome. TCRdb used MiXCR to reprocess the immunoSEQ multiplex PCR reads, holding one entry per CDR3 protein. The sample includes about 120,000 distinct CDR3 sequences, roughly 94% seen only once; the top ten take 0.25% to 0.3%. Material for sequencing was CD8+ T cells from PBMCs. The receptor set was obtained from a human donor with Susac syndrome. CDR3s include the opening cysteine and the closing phenylalanine or tryptophan. The D gene is left open where the match is weak. Size is omitted from some rows. Given values are once, few, many or a class for expanded clones.

J gene	D gene	clone size	V gene	CDR3 protein	CDR3 DNA
TRBJ1-3	NA	NA	TRBV6-5	CASGTPGNTIYF	TGTGCCAGCGGCACACCTGGAAACACCATATATTTT
TRBJ2-3	NA	NA	TRBV7-6	CASSPDGTDTQYF	TGTGCCAGCAGCCCTGACGGGACAGATACGCAGTATTTT
TRBJ2-2	NA	NA	TRBV9	CASSGAERTGELFF	TGTGCCAGCAGCGGCGCTGAGAGGACCGGGGAGCTGTTTTTT
TRBJ2-7	NA	NA	TRBV11-2	CASSLEPAPSYEQYF	TGTGCCAGCAGCTTAGAGCCAGCCCCCTCCTACGAGCAGTACTTC
TRBJ1-2	NA	NA	TRBV29-1	CSVVWGARSGGYTF	TGCAGCGTTGTATGGGGGGCTAGGTCGGGTGGCTACACCTTC
TRBJ1-3	NA	once	TRBV27	CASSASGSSGNTIYF	TGTGCCAGCAGTGCGTCAGGATCCTCTGGAAACACCATATATTTT
TRBJ1-5	NA	once	TRBV3-1	CASSQDRYQPQHF	TGTGCCAGCAGCCAAGACAGATATCAGCCCCAGCATTTT
TRBJ1-6	NA	NA	TRBV20-1	CSARDTGSYNSPLHF	TGCAGTGCTAGAGATACAGGGTCCTATAATTCACCCCTCCACTTT
TRBJ2-7	TRBD2	NA	TRBV20-1	CSAGSSGASYEQYF	TGCAGTGCTGGGTCTAGCGGGGCCTCCTACGAGCAGTACTTC
TRBJ2-7	TRBD1	NA	TRBV20-1	CSARDETGAPYEQYF	TGCAGTGCTAGAGATGAAACAGGGGCCCCCTACGAGCAGTACTTC
TRBJ2-3	TRBD2	NA	TRBV19	CASSISSGGGCHF	TGTGCCAGTAGTATTTCTAGCGGGGGGGGCTGTCATTTT
TRBJ1-1	NA	NA	TRBV25-1	CASRAGTANTEAFF	TGTGCCAGCAGAGCCGGGACGGCGAACACTGAAGCTTTCTTT
TRBJ1-2	TRBD1	NA	TRBV20-1	CSATEGVVRQGIHGYTF	TGCAGTGCAACCGAGGGTGTAGTAAGACAGGGTATCCATGGCTACACCTTC
TRBJ1-3	NA	NA	TRBV3-1	CASSLQGLTGNTIYF	TGTGCCAGCAGCCTTCAGGGTTTGACTGGAAACACCATATATTTT
TRBJ2-2	NA	NA	TRBV5-4	CASSPRHGTNTGELFF	TGTGCCAGCAGCCCGCGGCACGGAACGAACACCGGGGAGCTGTTTTTT
TRBJ2-1	NA	few	TRBV20-1	CSATRAQFF	TGCAGTGCGACCAGGGCGCAGTTCTTC
TRBJ2-5	NA	once	TRBV14	CASSQMAPSGTQYF	TGTGCCAGCAGCCAAATGGCTCCAAGTGGGACCCAGTACTTC
TRBJ2-2	NA	NA	TRBV6-4	CASSDQHGELFF	TGTGCCAGCAGCGATCAGCACGGGGAGCTGTTTTTT
TRBJ1-5	NA	NA	TRBV16	CASSQYNRVAVSNQPQHF	TGTGCCAGCAGCCAATACAACAGGGTGGCGGTGAGCAATCAGCCCCAGCATTTT
TRBJ1-6	NA	NA	TRBV6-2/TRBV6-3	CASRRGSSYNSPLHF	TGTGCCAGCAGACGTGGGAGCTCCTATAATTCACCCCTCCACTTT
TRBJ2-7	NA	NA	TRBV4-1	CASSHGNYEQYF	TGCGCCAGCAGCCACGGTAACTACGAGCAGTACTTC
TRBJ2-1	TRBD1	NA	TRBV5-6	CASSSRDRQYNEQFF	TGTGCCAGCAGTTCCAGGGACAGGCAGTACAATGAGCAGTTCTTC
TRBJ1-1	TRBD1	NA	TRBV7-2	CASRRTGNMNTEAFF	TGTGCCAGCAGGCGGACAGGGAACATGAACACTGAAGCTTTCTTT
TRBJ2-1	NA	NA	TRBV7-9	CASSLVAQDEQFF	TGTGCCAGCAGCTTAGTGGCACAGGATGAGCAGTTCTTC
TRBJ1-2	NA	once	TRBV15	CATSRETSDGHYGYTF	TGTGCCACCAGCAGAGAAACCTCCGACGGACACTATGGCTACACCTTC
TRBJ2-1	TRBD1	once	TRBV3-1	CASSQAGQGNNEQFF	TGTGCCAGCAGCCAAGCGGGACAGGGGAACAATGAGCAGTTCTTC
TRBJ2-3	NA	NA	TRBV4-3	CASSQGTGTDTQYF	TGCGCCAGCAGCCAAGGTACGGGCACAGATACGCAGTATTTT
TRBJ2-1	NA	NA	TRBV2	CASSSYNEQFF	TGTGCCAGCAGTTCCTACAATGAGCAGTTCTTC
TRBJ2-1	TRBD1	NA	TRBV5-6	CASSGRGQGAIEQFF	TGTGCCAGCAGCGGCAGGGGACAGGGGGCCATTGAGCAGTTCTTC
TRBJ2-7	NA	NA	TRBV18	CASSTGRNSYEQYF	TGTGCCAGCTCGACGGGACGTAACTCCTACGAGCAGTACTTC
TRBJ2-1	NA	NA	TRBV3-1	CASSQEGEDKFF	TGTGCCAGCAGCCAAGAAGGGGAAGATAAGTTCTTC
TRBJ2-2	NA	NA	TRBV7-9	CASPKAGTGELFF	TGTGCCAGTCCTAAGGCAGGAACAGGGGAGCTGTTTTTT
TRBJ1-2	TRBD1	NA	TRBV29-1	CSVSGTGVYGYTF	TGCAGCGTTTCCGGGACAGGGGTGTATGGCTACACCTTC
TRBJ2-1	NA	NA	TRBV5-8	CASRASGSSYNEQFF	TGTGCCAGCAGAGCTTCGGGGAGCTCCTACAATGAGCAGTTCTTC
TRBJ1-1	NA	NA	TRBV20-1	CSARMGETEAFF	TGCAGTGCCAGAATGGGGGAAACTGAAGCTTTCTTT
TRBJ1-2	NA	NA	TRBV10-3	CAISETGPLYGYTF	TGTGCCATCAGTGAGACAGGCCCTCTCTATGGCTACACCTTC
TRBJ1-5	TRBD1	NA	TRBV19	CASSPQGAQPQHF	TGTGCCAGTAGTCCGCAGGGGGCCCAGCCCCAGCATTTT
TRBJ1-1	NA	NA	TRBV29-1	CSVEGGKGRDTEAFF	TGCAGCGTTGAAGGGGGCAAGGGGAGGGACACTGAAGCTTTCTTT
TRBJ1-1	TRBD1	NA	TRBV18	CASSPPDRVSEAFF	TGTGCCAGCTCACCACCGGACAGGGTGAGTGAAGCTTTCTTT
TRBJ1-1	NA	once	TRBV29-1	CSVPPRELNTEAFF	TGCAGCGTTCCCCCCCGAGAATTGAACACTGAAGCTTTCTTT
TRBJ2-1	TRBD2	NA	TRBV20-1	CSASEDYRGGYNEQFF	TGCAGTGCTAGTGAGGACTATAGGGGAGGGTACAATGAGCAGTTCTTC
TRBJ2-1	NA	NA	TRBV5-1	CASYYGGAENEQFF	TGCGCCAGCTACTACGGCGGGGCGGAGAATGAGCAGTTCTTC
TRBJ1-1	NA	NA	TRBV6-5	CASTSGTEAFF	TGTGCCAGCACCTCCGGCACTGAAGCTTTCTTT
TRBJ1-1	NA	NA	TRBV11-2	CASSLDPWGGSTEAFF	TGTGCCAGCAGCTTAGATCCCTGGGGAGGGTCCACTGAAGCTTTCTTT
TRBJ1-1	TRBD1	NA	TRBV4-3	CASSRLTGGTEAFF	TGCGCCAGCAGCCGTTTAACAGGGGGCACTGAAGCTTTCTTT
TRBJ1-3	NA	NA	TRBV12-3/TRBV12-4	CASSLIGGTGNTIYF	TGTGCCAGCAGTTTAATTGGGGGCACTGGAAACACCATATATTTT
TRBJ1-1	NA	few	TRBV12-3/TRBV12-4	CASSLAGAGTEAFF	TGTGCCAGCAGTTTGGCAGGGGCTGGCACTGAAGCTTTCTTT
TRBJ1-2	NA	NA	TRBV2	CASSALRTPGSYGYTF	TGTGCCAGCAGTGCCCTTAGAACCCCGGGGAGCTATGGCTACACCTTC
TRBJ2-1	NA	NA	TRBV29-1	CSSGDSAYNEQFF	TGCAGTTCCGGGGACTCTGCCTACAATGAGCAGTTCTTC
TRBJ1-1	NA	NA	TRBV20-1	CSARDEAGEGVAFF	TGCAGTGCTAGAGATGAAGCAGGGGAGGGGGTAGCTTTCTTT
TRBJ2-4	TRBD2	NA	TRBV11-2	CASSLPDGLANIQYF	TGTGCCAGCAGCTTACCAGACGGACTAGCAAACATTCAGTACTTC
TRBJ2-7	NA	NA	TRBV15	CATSGGASTGGYEQYF	TGTGCCACCAGCGGGGGGGCCTCGACAGGTGGCTACGAGCAGTACTTC
TRBJ1-6	NA	NA	TRBV13	CASSLGPTGYNSPLHF	TGTGCCAGCAGCTTAGGACCGACAGGATATAATTCACCCCTCCACTTT